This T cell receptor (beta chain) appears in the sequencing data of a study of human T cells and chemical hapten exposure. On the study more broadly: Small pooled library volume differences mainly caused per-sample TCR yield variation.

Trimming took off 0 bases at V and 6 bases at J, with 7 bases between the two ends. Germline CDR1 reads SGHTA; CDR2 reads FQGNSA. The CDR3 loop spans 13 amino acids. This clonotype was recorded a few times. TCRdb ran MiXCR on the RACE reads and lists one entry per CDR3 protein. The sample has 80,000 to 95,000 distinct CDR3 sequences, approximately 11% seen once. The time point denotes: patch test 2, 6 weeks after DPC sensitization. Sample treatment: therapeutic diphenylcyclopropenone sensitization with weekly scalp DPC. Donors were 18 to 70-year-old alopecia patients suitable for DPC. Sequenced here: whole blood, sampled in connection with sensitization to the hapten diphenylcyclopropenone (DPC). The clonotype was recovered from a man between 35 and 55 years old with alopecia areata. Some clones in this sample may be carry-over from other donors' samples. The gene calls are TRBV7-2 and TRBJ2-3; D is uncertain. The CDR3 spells CASSLASWDTQYF. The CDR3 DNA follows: TGTGCCAGCAGCTTAGCGTCTTGGGATACGCAGTATTTT.